The next 17 T cell receptor beta chains were all read from a single sample in a study of T-cell memory formation after mild COVID-19. TCRdb independently ran MiXCR on the 5' RACE reads; one entry per CDR3 protein. Altogether some 320,000 distinct CDR3 sequences are present, roughly 15% being singletons, with the ten largest covering approximately 20%. Material for sequencing was PBMCs or a T cell subset sorted from them (not recorded which). Receptors originate from a man aged 18-30 years who had mild COVID-19 (a few samples of this study predate the infection). Cell type and time point are not known.

This clonotype has only a few counts. V is TRBV25-1 and J is TRBJ1-6; possibly TRBD1 for D (5 bases). Germline V CDR1 and CDR2: MGHDK, SYGVNS. The V gene lost 6 bases and the J gene lost 9 bases, with 12 bases spanning the gap. The CDR3 totals 13 residues. The CDR3 region is CASRLQGGSPLHF. In nucleotides, the CDR3 is TGTGCCAGCAGATTGCAGGGAGGTTCACCCCTCCACTTT. Drawing the rest from reference TRBV25-1 and TRBJ1-6, the complete variable domain is EADIYQTPRYLVIGTGKKITLECSQTMGHDKMYWYQQDPGMELHLIHYSYGVNSTEKGDLSSESTVSRIRTEHFPLTLESARPSHTSQYLCASRLQGGSPLHFGNGTRLTVT.

The rearrangement uses TRBV12-5 and TRBJ2-3, with 8 bases identical to TRBD1. Germline V lookup: CDR1 LGHNT, CDR2 FRNRAP. V lost 5 bases, J lost 5 bases, and 6 bases stayed unmatched. This CDR3 has 14 residues. As DNA, the CDR3 is TGTGCTAGTGGTCCCGGACAGGGTGGAGATACGCAGTATTTT. Protein: CASGPGQGGDTQYF.

This chain joins TRBV5-1 and TRBJ1-1, with no clear D. V shed 1 base and J shed 1 base, with 11 bases lying between them. CDR1 is SGHRS, CDR2 YFSETQ, per germline. This CDR3 spans 15 amino acids. Written as DNA, the CDR3 is TGCGCCAGCAGCTTGAGTCAGGAGGGGAACACTGAAGCTTTCTTT. It translates to CASSLSQEGNTEAFF.

The CDR3 DNA reads as TGTGCCAGCAGCCCTAACAGACAGAACTACAATGAGCAGTTCTTC. It is translated as CASSPNRQNYNEQFF. The chain employs TRBV12-3 or TRBV12-4 and TRBJ2-1; tentatively, D is TRBD1 (5 bases). V was shortened by 6 bases and J by 3 bases, with 15 bases between the two germline ends. There are 15 residues in the CDR3.

This sequence joins TRBV7-2 and TRBJ2-6; 7 bases align to TRBD1. Per germline, CDR1 SGHTA and CDR2 FQGNSA. The CDR3 consists of 15 residues. V lost 5 bases to trimming and J lost 2 bases; unmatched junction nucleotides: 3. The chain's CDR3 is CASSPGGAGANVLTF. As DNA, the CDR3 is TGTGCCAGCAGCCCAGGGGGTGCTGGGGCCAACGTCCTGACTTTC.

This chain links TRBV5-1 with TRBJ2-3; 10 bases match TRBD2. The CDR3 has 16 residues. V trimming: 0 bases; J trimming: 1 base; junction bases outside the gene matches: 2. CDR1 SGHRS and CDR2 YFSETQ come from the germline V gene. As DNA, the CDR3 is TGCGCCAGCAGCTTGGAACTAGCGGGACGCACAGATACGCAGTATTTT. Translation: CASSLELAGRTDTQYF.

The rearrangement uses TRBV7-9 and TRBJ2-3, with D unresolved. Looked up from germline, CDR1 is SEHNR and CDR2 is FQNEAQ (reference sequence). The germline V and J ends were trimmed by 8 bases and 0 bases, with 12 bases remaining between them. The CDR3 is made up of 14 amino acids. In DNA, the CDR3 is TGTGCCAGCCTTGCCTCCGGCAGCACAGATACGCAGTATTTT. It yields the protein CASLASGSTDTQYF.

The chain is built from TRBV20-1 and TRBJ2-7, with D possibly being TRBD1 (6 bases). The CDR3 runs to 12 residues. The germline CDR1 and CDR2 sequences are DFQATT and SNEGSKA (reference sequence). The CDR3, as DNA: TGCAGTGCTAGGGCAACGACAGGCCCGCCGGACGTC. Its protein is CSARATTGPPDV.

The rearrangement links TRBV29-1 to TRBJ2-3; D remains ambiguous. The CDR3 has 13 amino acids. V was cut by 7 bases and J by 0 bases, with 11 bases left in between. Germline V CDR1 and CDR2: SQVTM, ANQGSEA. Here the CDR3 DNA reads TGCAGCGGGGAAGAGTGGAGCACAGATACGCAGTATTTT. It translates to CSGEEWSTDTQYF.

This clonotype was recorded many times. The rearrangement joins TRBV7-2 to TRBJ1-5, with a weak D call TRBD1 (6 bases). CDR1 SGHTA and CDR2 FQGNSA come from the germline V gene. This CDR3 is 13 amino acids long. V shed 8 bases and J shed 6 bases, with 14 bases lying between them. CDR3 protein: CASSSQGGQPQHF. The CDR3, as DNA: TGTGCCAGCTCTTCACAGGGCGGTCAGCCCCAGCATTTT.

Many counts were recorded for this clonotype. The V call is TRBV6-2 or TRBV6-3, the J call TRBJ2-3; D is possibly TRBD1 or TRBD2 (5 bases each). CDR1 is MNHEY and CDR2 is SVGEGT in the germline V gene. V lost 6 bases to trimming and J lost 4 bases, with 20 bases between them. The CDR3 consists of 16 residues. CDR3 amino acids: CASRRIARGISDTQYF. The CDR3, as DNA: TGTGCCAGCAGGAGAATAGCGAGGGGTATATCAGATACGCAGTATTTT.

This clonotype was counted many times. This chain joins TRBV5-1 and TRBJ1-5, with D perhaps TRBD1 (5 bases). CDR1 and CDR2 from the germline V gene are SGHRS and YFSETQ. The V and J ends lost 4 bases and 3 bases respectively, with 14 bases between them. This CDR3 has 15 residues. As DNA, the CDR3 is TGCGCCAGCAGCCTCCTGGGGGATCCCAATCAGCCCCAGCATTTT. Encoded protein: CASSLLGDPNQPQHF.

The V and J genes are TRBV2 and TRBJ1-1, with 12 bases fitting TRBD1. This CDR3 spans 17 amino acids. The germline gives CDR1 SNHLY, CDR2 FYNNEI. Unmatched junction bases numbered 15, after V lost 8 bases and J lost 5 bases. The CDR3 reads CASPKLGTGGLRTEAFF. The CDR3 coding sequence is TGTGCCAGCCCTAAACTGGGGACAGGGGGCTTGAGGACTGAAGCTTTCTTT.

The J gene is TRBJ1-5, the V gene TRBV7-2; D remains ambiguous. V was cut by 0 bases and J by 7 bases, with 7 bases left in between. CDR1 and CDR2 (germline): SGHTA, FQGNSA. The CDR3 runs 13 residues. The CDR3, as DNA: TGTGCCAGCAGCTTAGCGCTTTGGCAGCCCCAGCATTTT. Translating it yields CASSLALWQPQHF.

The chain uses TRBV6-5 and TRBJ2-7; tentatively, D is TRBD2 (6 bases). Germline V CDR1 and CDR2: MNHEY, SVGAGI. The CDR3 is 13 amino acids. Trimming pared 2 bases from V and 3 bases from J, leaving 8 bases between. The DNA for the CDR3 is TGTGCCAGCAGTTACGGGGAGGACTACGAGCAGTACTTC. Its translation is CASSYGEDYEQYF.

In its sample, this clonotype was seen a few times. The rearrangement links TRBV5-1 to TRBJ2-5; 8 positions agree with TRBD1. The CDR3 sequence is 17 residues long. Germline V gene data show CDR1 as SGHRS and CDR2 as YFSETQ. The trim removed 2 bases at V and 1 base at J, leaving 10 bases unmatched. The CDR3 reads CASSFGQGGSFQETQYF. The CDR3 DNA follows: TGCGCCAGCAGCTTTGGACAGGGTGGGAGCTTCCAAGAGACCCAGTACTTC.

This clonotype has a handful of counts. The genes are TRBV5-1 and TRBJ2-3; D is undetermined. The V end lost 6 bases, the J end lost 2 bases, and 13 bases lay between the germline ends. CDR1 and CDR2 (germline): SGHRS, YFSETQ. The CDR3 covers 14 residues. DNA for the CDR3: TGCGCCAGCAACGACCCCGAAATCACAGATACGCAGTATTTT. Its protein product is CASNDPEITDTQYF. The variable domain in full, completed from reference TRBV5-1 and TRBJ2-3, reads KAGVTQTPRYLIKTRGQQVTLSCSPISGHRSVSWYQQTPGQGLQFLFEYFSETQRNKGNFPGRFSGRQFSNSRSEMNVSTLELGDSALYLCASNDPEITDTQYFGPGTRLTVL.